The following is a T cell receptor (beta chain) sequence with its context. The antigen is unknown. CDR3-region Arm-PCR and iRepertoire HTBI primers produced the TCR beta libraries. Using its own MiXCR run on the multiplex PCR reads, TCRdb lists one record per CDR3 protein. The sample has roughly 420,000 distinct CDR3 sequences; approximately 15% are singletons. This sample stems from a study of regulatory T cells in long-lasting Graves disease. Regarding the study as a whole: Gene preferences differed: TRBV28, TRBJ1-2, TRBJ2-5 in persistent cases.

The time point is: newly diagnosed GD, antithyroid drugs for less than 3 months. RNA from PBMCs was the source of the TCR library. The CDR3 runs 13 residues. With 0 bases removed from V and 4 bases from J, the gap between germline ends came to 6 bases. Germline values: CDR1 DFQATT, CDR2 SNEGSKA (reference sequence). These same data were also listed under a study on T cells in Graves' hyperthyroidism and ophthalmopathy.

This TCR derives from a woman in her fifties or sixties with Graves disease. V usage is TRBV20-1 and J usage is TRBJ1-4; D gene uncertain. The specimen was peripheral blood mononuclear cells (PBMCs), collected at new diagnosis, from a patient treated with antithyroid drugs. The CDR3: CSARDPLNEKLFF. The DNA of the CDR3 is TGCAGTGCTAGAGATCCGCTTAATGAAAAACTGTTTTTT.